The 18 T cell receptor beta chains listed next were all sequenced from one sample in a study of shared clonotypes between healthy human individuals (TCRdb year 2020). The protocol used for the library was the immunoSEQ multiplex PCR assay. The immuneACCESS repertoire file appears here via TCRdb, limited to in-frame rearrangements. These files lack a portion of the clones; in checked studies, under half of the deficit traces to unresolved V genes, and the cause of the others is not known. This sample holds 2 million to 3 million clones; 93% were observed only once. The top ten clones comprise 0.35% to 0.45% of the sample. Sequencing used naive CD4+ T cells from PBMCs. What the cell subset or site label conveys for this sample: CD45RA+ positively selected. All receptors derive from a young man in good health. Some clones in this sample may be carry-over from other donors' samples.

The rearrangement joins TRBV7-3 to TRBJ2-1; the match to TRBD2 covers 11 bases. J lost 8 bases, V lost 5 bases, and 8 bases had no gene match. CDR3 length: 15 amino acids. CDR1 is SGHTA, CDR2 FQGTGA, per germline. The CDR3 bases are TGTGCCAGCAGCCAAACTAGCGGGAGTAGGGATGAGCAGTTCTTC. Its translation: CASSQTSGSRDEQFF.

Notes on this clone: At the DNA level, this CDR3 is encoded by other sequences in the same sample as well. The chain combines TRBV29-1 with TRBJ1-2, with a weak D call TRBD1 (6 bases). The V gene's germline CDR1 is SQVTM and CDR2 ANQGSEA. The CDR3 is made up of 10 amino acids. V shed 4 bases and J shed 8 bases, with 8 bases lying between them. CDR3 nucleotide sequence: TGCAGCGTTGTGGGGGGCGGCTACACCTTC. Amino acids: CSVVGGGYTF.

This chain uses TRBV11-1 with TRBJ1-4; weak D call: TRBD1 (5 bases). From germline, CDR1 is SGHAT and CDR2 FQDESV (reference sequence). V gave up 1 base and J gave up 7 bases, with 10 bases separating them. This CDR3 has 14 amino acids. For the CDR3, the DNA is TGTGCCAGCAGCTTAGAGGGAGGGACTGAAAAACTGTTTTTT. It specifies CASSLEGGTEKLFF.

J is TRBJ1-1 and V is TRBV5-1; no firm D call. Trimming took 4 bases from V and 6 from J, leaving 22 bases between them. The CDR3 totals 16 residues. CDR1 and CDR2 from the germline V gene are SGHRS and YFSETQ. CDR3 loop: CASSVNRVPGRAEAFF. Written as DNA, the CDR3 is TGCGCCAGCAGCGTAAACCGGGTCCCCGGACGCGCTGAAGCTTTCTTT.

The V gene is TRBV28, the J gene TRBJ1-1; possibly TRBD1 for D (5 bases). The CDR3 length is 15 residues. The germline V gene encodes CDR1 MDHEN and CDR2 SYDVKM. Trimming pared 2 bases from V and 8 bases from J, leaving 18 bases between. CDR3 sequence (DNA): TGTGCCAGCAGTTTAGAGGCGGTGGGGCAGTACGAAGCTTTCTTT. Translation: CASSLEAVGQYEAFF.

The chain employs TRBV14 and TRBJ2-1, with D perhaps TRBD1 (5 bases). The CDR3 contains 15 residues. The germline V gene has CDR1 SGHDN and CDR2 FVKESK. The V end lost 0 bases, the J end lost 4 bases, and 10 bases lay between the germline ends. The CDR3 region is CASSQDMGRYNEQFF. In DNA, the CDR3 is TGTGCCAGCAGCCAAGATATGGGGCGATACAATGAGCAGTTCTTC. The full variable domain, in which reference TRBV14 and TRBJ2-1 provide the parts outside the CDR3, is EAGVTQFPSHSVIEKGQTVTLRCDPISGHDNLYWYRRVMGKEIKFLLHFVKESKQDESGMPNNRFLAERTGGTYSTLKVQPAELEDSGVYFCASSQDMGRYNEQFFGPGTRLTVL.

This chain joins TRBV9 and TRBJ2-2; D is unclear. Germline V CDR1 and CDR2: SGDLS, YYNGEE. Trimming shortened V by 4 bases and J by 3 bases, and 4 bases separated the two germline ends. CDR3 size: 12 residues. DNA for the CDR3: TGTGCCAGCAGCTCAGACACCGGGGAGCTGTTTTTT. Its protein product is CASSSDTGELFF.

This rearrangement joins TRBV2 to TRBJ1-1; no clear D. V gave up 9 bases and J gave up 7 bases, with 15 bases separating them. The CDR3 is made up of 12 amino acids. CDR1 is SNHLY, CDR2 FYNNEI, per germline. CDR3 DNA: TGTGCCAGTTCGATCACAGTACATGAAGCTTTCTTT. As protein: CASSITVHEAFF.

The chain has TRBV27 and TRBJ2-1; perhaps TRBD2 as D (6 bases). This CDR3 has 12 residues. The germline V gene has CDR1 MNHEY and CDR2 SMNVEV (reference sequence). V lost 6 bases and J lost 13, with 16 bases in between. CDR3 bases: TGTGCCAGCAGCACCCCTGCGGGGAAACAGTTCTTC. It translates to CASSTPAGKQFF.

The V and J genes are TRBV10-2 and TRBJ2-5; 8 bases are a match to TRBD1. The J call is doubtful: the DNA matches TRBJ2-7 better. Looked up from germline, CDR1 is WSHSY and CDR2 is SAAADI. The CDR3 has 15 residues. CDR3 sequence reads: CASSERTGTPYEQYF. The CDR3 DNA reads as TGCGCCAGCAGTGAGAGGACAGGGACCCCCTACGAGCAGTACTTC.

This clone was detected only once. The chain couples TRBV19 to TRBJ2-7; 7 bases fit TRBD1. This CDR3 has 15 amino acids. Germline-derived CDR1 and CDR2 are LNHDA and SQIVND (reference sequence). Trimming cost V 5 bases and J 6 bases; bases outside gene matches: 13. The CDR3 sequence is CASSPGTVVGGEQYF. DNA of the CDR3: TGTGCCAGTAGTCCCGGGACAGTCGTCGGTGGCGAGCAGTACTTC.

The V gene is TRBV5-4, the J gene TRBJ2-2, with D tentatively TRBD1 (5 bases). This CDR3 has 14 residues. Trimming removed 3 bases from V and 1 base from J, with 7 bases in between. Germline V gene sequence: CDR1 SGHNT, CDR2 YYREEE (reference sequence). The CDR3 loop is CASSSGMNTGELFF. As DNA, the CDR3 is TGTGCCAGCAGCTCAGGGATGAACACCGGGGAGCTGTTTTTT.

V gene TRBV7-9 combines with J gene TRBJ1-5, with D possibly matching TRBD1 (6 bases). Germline assignment: CDR1 SEHNR and CDR2 FQNEAQ (reference sequence). Trimming took off 1 base at V and 2 bases at J, with 21 bases between the two ends. The CDR3 consists of 19 residues. CDR3 in amino acids: CASSLVDGRQAGGNQPQHF. DNA of the CDR3: TGTGCCAGCAGCTTAGTGGATGGTAGACAGGCTGGTGGCAATCAGCCCCAGCATTTT.

This chain connects TRBV5-6 to TRBJ2-1; maybe TRBD2 (5 bases). Trimming removed 1 base from V and 10 bases from J, with 6 bases in between. The CDR3 runs 11 residues. Germline V gives CDR1 SGHDT, CDR2 YYEEEE. DNA of the CDR3: TGTGCCAGCAGCTTGTGGAGGGAGCAGTTCTTC. Its translation is CASSLWREQFF.

The chain has TRBV7-8 and TRBJ2-1, with D perhaps being TRBD1 or TRBD2 (5 bases each). Looked up from germline, CDR1 is SGHVS and CDR2 is FQNEAQ. The germline V and J ends were trimmed by 2 bases and 1 base, with 12 bases remaining between them. This CDR3 contains 16 residues. The CDR3 region has the DNA TGTGCCAGCAGCTTATGGTACGGGGCTTCCTACAATGAGCAGTTCTTC. Its protein product is CASSLWYGASYNEQFF.

The chain has TRBV6-5 and TRBJ1-2; possibly TRBD1 for D (5 bases). Germline V gene data show CDR1 as MNHEY and CDR2 as SVGAGI. V shed 0 bases and J shed 8 bases, with 13 bases lying between them. The CDR3 is 14 amino acids. Here the CDR3 DNA reads TGTGCCAGCAGTTACTCCGGGACCCTTTTGGGCTACACCTTC. Its protein is CASSYSGTLLGYTF.

The chain employs TRBV5-1 and TRBJ1-2; no firm D call. The CDR3 is 15 amino acids. Germline CDR1 reads SGHRS; CDR2 reads YFSETQ. Trimming cost V 0 bases and J 2 bases, with 11 bases left between them. The CDR3 DNA reads TGCGCCAGCAGCTTGGCGGCACGTGGGAACTATGGCTACACCTTC. This encodes CASSLAARGNYGYTF.

J is TRBJ2-5 and V is TRBV28; D not certain. The CDR3 has 14 amino acids. The V end was cut by 6 bases, the J end by 5 bases, with 16 bases between. Germline V gene lookup returns CDR1 MDHEN and CDR2 SYDVKM. The CDR3: CASRIRRSQETQYF. The CDR3 bases are TGTGCCAGCAGAATCCGACGGTCCCAGGAGACCCAGTACTTC. Supplemented by reference TRBV28 and TRBJ2-5, the full variable domain reads DVKVTQSSRYLVKRTGEKVFLECVQDMDHENMFWYRQDPGLGLRLIYFSYDVKMKEKGDIPEGYSVSREKKERFSLILESASTNQTSMYLCASRIRRSQETQYFGPGTRLLVL.